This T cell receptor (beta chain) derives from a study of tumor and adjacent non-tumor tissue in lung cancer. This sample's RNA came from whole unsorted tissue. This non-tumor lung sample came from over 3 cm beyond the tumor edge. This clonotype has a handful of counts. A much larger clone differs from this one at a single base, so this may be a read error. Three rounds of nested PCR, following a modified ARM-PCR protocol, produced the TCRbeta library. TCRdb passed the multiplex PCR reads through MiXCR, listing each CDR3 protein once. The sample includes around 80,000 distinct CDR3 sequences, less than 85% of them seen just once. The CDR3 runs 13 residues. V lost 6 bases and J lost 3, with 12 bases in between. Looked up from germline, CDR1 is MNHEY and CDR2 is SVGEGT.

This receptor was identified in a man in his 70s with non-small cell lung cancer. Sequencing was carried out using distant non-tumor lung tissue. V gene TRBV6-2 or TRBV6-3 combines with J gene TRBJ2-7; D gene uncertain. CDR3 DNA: TGTGCCAGCAGAAAAGGAAGCTTCTACGAGCAGTACTTC. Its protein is CASRKGSFYEQYF.